This TCR beta chain is drawn from a study of cytomegalovirus exposure and HLA in healthy donors. The PCR employed 60 Vbeta primers together with 13 Jbeta primers. Measured with immunoSEQ multiplex PCR; TCRdb has only the in-frame clones, and not every one. The table has around 100,000 clones, roughly 80% seen once. CDR1 is SGHRS and CDR2 is YFSETQ in the germline V gene. The ends lost 2 bases at V and 3 bases at J; junction bases unmatched: 4. The CDR3 has 14 residues. The receptor comes from a man aged 25 to 40 in good health and CMV-seropositive. The sample comprised PBMCs. This chain links TRBV5-1 with TRBJ1-1; TRBD1 agrees at 7 bases. The CDR3 DNA reads as TGCGCCAGCAGCTTAGAACAGGGGTACACTGAAGCTTTCTTT. Protein: CASSLEQGYTEAFF.